The 9 T cell receptor beta chains below all came from one sample that was sequenced in a study of identical twins. TCRdb used MiXCR to reprocess the 5' RACE reads, holding one entry per CDR3 protein. The sample carries approximately 220,000 distinct CDR3 sequences, 6% to 8.5% recorded once. This sample also belongs to another study, concerning yellow fever vaccine responses in identical twins.

Sequences were obtained from CD8+ T cells sorted from blood. Every receptor here comes from a woman aged 18 to 35 in good health.

This clonotype was seen a few times. The gene calls are TRBV29-1 and TRBJ2-7; TRBD1 agrees at 8 bases. The CDR3 length is 12 residues. Germline CDR1 reads SQVTM; CDR2 reads ANQGSEA. V trimming: 5 bases; J trimming: 3 bases; junction bases outside the gene matches: 3. The CDR3 sequence is CSVTGQDYEQYV. CDR3 nucleotide sequence: TGCAGCGTTACGGGACAGGACTACGAGCAGTACGTC.

This clonotype occurred many times. The rearrangement uses TRBV3-1 and TRBJ1-1; D gene unclear. CDR1 LGHDT and CDR2 YNNKEL come from the germline V gene (reference sequence). The CDR3 has 18 amino acids. Trimming took 1 base from V and 0 from J, leaving 18 bases between them. The CDR3 DNA reads as TGTGCCAGCAGCCAAGGAAAGTCAGTTGGGTTTTTGAACACTGAAGCTTTCTTT. Translation: CASSQGKSVGFLNTEAFF. The full variable domain, its missing parts supplied by reference TRBV3-1 and TRBJ1-1, is DTAVSQTPKYLVTQMGNDKSIKCEQNLGHDTMYWYKQDSKKFLKIMFSYNNKELIINETVPNRFSPKSPDKAHLNLHINSLELGDSAVYFCASSQGKSVGFLNTEAFFGQGTRLTVV.

The gene calls are TRBV5-5 and TRBJ2-3; TRBD2 agrees at 7 bases. CDR1 SGHKS and CDR2 YYEKEE come from the germline V gene (reference sequence). This CDR3 is 14 amino acids long. The V and J ends lost 5 bases and 3 bases, in that order; junction bases with no gene match: 6. The CDR3 loop is CASRGGIDTDTQYF. CDR3 DNA sequence: TGTGCCAGCAGGGGGGGGATTGATACAGATACGCAGTATTTT.

The V call is TRBV7-9, the J call TRBJ2-7, with D possibly matching TRBD1 (5 bases). This CDR3 is 14 amino acids long. CDR1 is SEHNR, CDR2 FQNEAQ, per germline (reference sequence). The germline V and J ends were trimmed by 3 bases and 4 bases, with 13 bases remaining between them. The DNA for the CDR3 is TGTGCCAGCAGCTTGGGTCCAGGGATGTACGAGCAGTACGTC. Its protein is CASSLGPGMYEQYV.

This clonotype was picked up a small number of times. The V call is TRBV10-3, the J call TRBJ2-5; TRBD1 is a possible D gene (6 bases). Germline CDR1 ENHRY, CDR2 SYGVKD. The V end was cut by 0 bases, the J end by 2 bases, with 7 bases between. This CDR3 has 14 amino acids. In DNA form, the CDR3 reads TGTGCCATCAGTGAGTCGGGACAACAAGAGACCCAGTACTTC. It is translated as CAISESGQQETQYF.

This clonotype has a count of ten or more. The rearrangement uses TRBV29-1 and TRBJ2-1, with TRBD2 as a possible D gene (6 bases). The CDR3 has 9 amino acids. The germline gives CDR1 SQVTM, CDR2 ANQGSEA. The V gene lost 7 bases and the J gene lost 10 bases, with 8 bases spanning the gap. CDR3 nucleotides: TGCAGCGCGGGGGAAGAGCAGTTCTTC. Translating it yields CSAGEEQFF.

This clonotype appeared a few times. V is TRBV11-1 and J is TRBJ2-3, with 9 positions matching TRBD2. The CDR3 totals 20 residues. The germline V gene encodes CDR1 SGHAT and CDR2 FQDESV (reference sequence). V shed 1 base, J shed 0 bases, and the junction held 14 bases outside the gene matches. CDR3: CASSLGASGINPASTDTQYF. The CDR3 DNA reads as TGTGCCAGCAGCTTAGGCGCTAGCGGGATCAACCCTGCTAGCACAGATACGCAGTATTTT.

This chain joins TRBV14 and TRBJ2-5, with TRBD2 matching 8 bases. In germline, CDR1 is SGHDN, CDR2 FVKESK. This CDR3 has 16 residues. Trimming cost V 0 bases and J 5 bases; bases outside gene matches: 8. Here the CDR3 reads CASSQDLGGGLETQYF. As DNA, the CDR3 is TGTGCCAGCAGCCAAGATCTCGGGGGGGGGCTCGAGACCCAGTACTTC.

This clonotype was seen a handful of times. The chain links TRBV6-1 to TRBJ2-5, with D perhaps TRBD2 (6 bases). The CDR3 sequence is 13 residues long. Germline-derived CDR1 and CDR2 are MNHNS and SASEGT. In nucleotides, the CDR3 is TGTGCGAGTGCCTCGGGGGAGCAAGAGACCCAGTACTTC. It yields the protein CASASGEQETQYF.